The TCR beta chain described here comes from a study of blood T cell repertoires in COVID-19. The overall study: Material from acute and convalescent COVID-19 was sourced from the United States, Italy and Spain. Sample material is recorded as cDNA or gDNA derived from T cells, B-cell-depleted T cells, or PBMCs.

This CDR3 has 13 amino acids. Original processing methods: The authors estimated nucleated cell counts from reference gene primer amplification. Assay: immunoSEQ multiplex PCR; the TCRdb copy retains only in-frame clones and omits some. V and J calls and clone size come straight from that table; D and trimming were deduced from the DNA. The table has 35,000 to 45,000 clones, 89% seen once. In the case of this clone: The germline gene is not matched at one end of the junction; a read error may be the cause.

This rearrangement joins TRBV12-3 or TRBV12-4 to TRBJ1-3; D unclear. This TCR was sampled from a human donor in a cohort sampled during active COVID-19. The material sequenced was peripheral blood. The CDR3 protein is CAGRTASGNTIYF. The CDR3 DNA follows: TGTGCCGGCAGGACTGCCTCTGGAAACACCATATATTTT.